This T cell receptor (beta chain) originates from a study of Graves' ophthalmopathy and Graves' hyperthyroidism. RNA transcripts served as template for amplifying TCR beta CDR3 sequences. The workflow started with a first-round RT-PCR run with HTBI primers and then moved on to a second-round multiplex PCR. TCRdb used MiXCR to reprocess the multiplex PCR reads, holding one entry per CDR3 protein. The sample lists a few hundred thousand distinct CDR3 sequences; 20% to 25% were seen once. This clonotype occurred a few times. Its antigen is unknown. V gave up 5 bases and J gave up 1 base, with 12 bases separating them. The CDR3 runs to 14 residues. Germline V CDR1 and CDR2: SGHAT, FQNNGV. Pregnancy or lactation, uncontrolled infections and other autoimmune diseases were grounds for excluding patients. Sampling about 9.7 ml of fresh peripheral blood provided the PBMCs. Study-level findings and limits: Built on 13 signatures, a model told ophthalmopathy apart from stable hyperthyroidism with 85% to 90% sensitivity and approximately 81% specificity.

The receptor's source is a woman aged 45-65 years with Graves' ophthalmopathy. V gene TRBV11-2 combines with J gene TRBJ2-7; D is ambiguous. Material for sequencing was peripheral blood. CDR3 sequence (DNA): TGTGCCAGCAGCATTTATATTGGGTCCTACGAGCAGTACTTC. Translated: CASSIYIGSYEQYF.